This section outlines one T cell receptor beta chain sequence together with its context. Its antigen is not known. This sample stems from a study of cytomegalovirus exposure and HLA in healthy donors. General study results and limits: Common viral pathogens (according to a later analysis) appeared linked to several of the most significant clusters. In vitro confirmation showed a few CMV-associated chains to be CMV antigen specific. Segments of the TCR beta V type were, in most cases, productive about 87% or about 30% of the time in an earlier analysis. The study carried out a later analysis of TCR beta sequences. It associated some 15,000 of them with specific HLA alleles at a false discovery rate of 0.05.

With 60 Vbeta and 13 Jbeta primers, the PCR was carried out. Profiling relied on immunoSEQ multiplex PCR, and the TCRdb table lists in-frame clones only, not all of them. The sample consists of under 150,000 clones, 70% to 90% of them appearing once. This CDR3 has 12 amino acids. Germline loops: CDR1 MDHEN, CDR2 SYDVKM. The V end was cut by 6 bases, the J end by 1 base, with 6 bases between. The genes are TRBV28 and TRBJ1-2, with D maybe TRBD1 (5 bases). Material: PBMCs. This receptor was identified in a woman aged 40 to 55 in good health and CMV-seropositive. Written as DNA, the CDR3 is TGTGCCAGCAGGACAGATAACTATGGCTACACCTTC. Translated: CASRTDNYGYTF.